This paragraph reports one T cell receptor beta chain. Its antigen is not known. The entry originates in a study of Graves' ophthalmopathy and Graves' hyperthyroidism. On the study more broadly: Researchers obtained peripheral blood at initial diagnosis, before any treatment had begun.

Study outcomes and limitations: A 13-signature model separated ophthalmopathy from stable hyperthyroidism, reaching about 90% sensitivity and around 83% specificity cross-validated.

PBMCs had their origin in fresh peripheral blood (roughly 11 ml). TCR beta CDR3 amplification used RNA transcripts. The workflow started with a first-round RT-PCR run with HTBI primers and then moved on to a second-round multiplex PCR. MiXCR, run by TCRdb on the multiplex PCR reads, gives a single entry per CDR3 protein. Of just over 600,000 distinct CDR3 sequences in the sample, about a fifth were seen once. Looked up from germline, CDR1 is MNHEY and CDR2 is SVGEGT. The CDR3 spans 15 residues. The V and J ends lost 4 bases and 2 bases, in that order; junction bases with no gene match: 7. Sequences were obtained from peripheral blood. The receptor comes from a woman aged 18-29 years with stable Graves' hyperthyroidism. Some clones in this sample may be carry-over from other donors' samples. The rearrangement uses TRBV6-2 or TRBV6-3 and TRBJ2-5, with TRBD1 matching over 7 bases. This chain's CDR3 is CASSFTDREQETQYF. CDR3 coding DNA: TGTGCCAGCAGTTTCACTGACAGGGAACAAGAGACCCAGTACTTC.